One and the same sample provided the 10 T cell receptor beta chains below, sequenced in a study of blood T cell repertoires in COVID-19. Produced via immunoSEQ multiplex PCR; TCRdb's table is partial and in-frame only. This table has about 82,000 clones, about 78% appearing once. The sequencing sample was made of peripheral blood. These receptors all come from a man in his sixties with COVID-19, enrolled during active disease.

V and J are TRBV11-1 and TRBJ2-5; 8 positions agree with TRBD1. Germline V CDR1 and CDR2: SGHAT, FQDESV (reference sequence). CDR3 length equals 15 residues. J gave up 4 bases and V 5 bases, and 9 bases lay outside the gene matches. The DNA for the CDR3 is TGTGCCAGCAGCGGTGACAGGGGAAGAGGAGAGACCCAGTACTTC. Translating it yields CASSGDRGRGETQYF.

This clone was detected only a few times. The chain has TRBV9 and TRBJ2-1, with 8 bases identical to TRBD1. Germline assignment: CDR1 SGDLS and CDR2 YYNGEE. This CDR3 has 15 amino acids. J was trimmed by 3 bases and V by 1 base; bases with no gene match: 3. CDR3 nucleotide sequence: TGTGCCAGCAGCGTACAGGGGGCAGGCTACAATGAGCAGTTCTTC. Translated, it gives CASSVQGAGYNEQFF. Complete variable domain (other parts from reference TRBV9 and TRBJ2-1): DSGVTQTPKHLITATGQRVTLRCSPRSGDLSVYWYQQSLDQGLQFLIQYYNGEERAKGNILERFSAQQFPDLHSELNLSSLELGDSALYFCASSVQGAGYNEQFFGPGTRLTVL.

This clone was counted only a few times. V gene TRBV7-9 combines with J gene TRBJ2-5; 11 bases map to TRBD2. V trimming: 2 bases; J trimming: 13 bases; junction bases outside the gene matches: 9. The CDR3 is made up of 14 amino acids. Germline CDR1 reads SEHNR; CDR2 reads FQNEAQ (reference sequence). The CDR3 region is CASSLSSGGPIPYF. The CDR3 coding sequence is TGTGCCAGCAGCTTATCTAGCGGGGGGCCGATTCCGTACTTC.

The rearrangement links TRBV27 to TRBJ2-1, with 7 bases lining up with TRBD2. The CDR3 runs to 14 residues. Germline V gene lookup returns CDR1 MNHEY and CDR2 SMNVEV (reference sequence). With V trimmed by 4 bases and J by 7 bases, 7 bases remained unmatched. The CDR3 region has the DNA TGTGCCAGCAGTTCGGGAGGACTGAGGAATGAGCAGTTCTTC. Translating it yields CASSSGGLRNEQFF.

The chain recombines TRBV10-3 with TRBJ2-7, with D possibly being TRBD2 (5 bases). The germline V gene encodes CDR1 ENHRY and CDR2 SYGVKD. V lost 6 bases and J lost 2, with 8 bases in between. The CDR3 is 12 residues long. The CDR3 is CAISSGTYEQYF. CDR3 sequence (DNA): TGTGCCATCAGCTCCGGGACCTACGAGCAGTACTTC.

The CDR3 sequence is CASSLSDSSGYTF. DNA of the CDR3: TGCGCCAGCAGCTTGTCGGACTCTAGCGGCTACACCTTC. The rearrangement links TRBV5-1 to TRBJ1-2; no clear D. V lost 1 base and J lost 8, with 12 bases in between. Germline CDR1 and CDR2: SGHRS and YFSETQ. The length of the CDR3 is 13 residues. Full variable domain (outside the CDR3, taken from reference TRBV5-1 and TRBJ1-2): KAGVTQTPRYLIKTRGQQVTLSCSPISGHRSVSWYQQTPGQGLQFLFEYFSETQRNKGNFPGRFSGRQFSNSRSEMNVSTLELGDSALYLCASSLSDSSGYTFGSGTRLTVV.

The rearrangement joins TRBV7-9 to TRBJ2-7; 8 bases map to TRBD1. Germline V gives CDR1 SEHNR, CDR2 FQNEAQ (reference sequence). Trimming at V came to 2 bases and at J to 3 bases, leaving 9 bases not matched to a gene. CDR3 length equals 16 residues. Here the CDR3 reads CASSLLQGQAYYEQYF. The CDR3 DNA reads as TGTGCCAGCAGCTTACTCCAGGGACAGGCTTACTACGAGCAGTACTTC. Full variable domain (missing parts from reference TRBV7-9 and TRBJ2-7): DTGVSQNPRHKITKRGQNVTFRCDPISEHNRLYWYRQTLGQGPEFLTYFQNEAQLEKSRLLSDRFSAERPKGSFSTLEIQRTEQGDSAMYLCASSLLQGQAYYEQYFGPGTRLTVT.

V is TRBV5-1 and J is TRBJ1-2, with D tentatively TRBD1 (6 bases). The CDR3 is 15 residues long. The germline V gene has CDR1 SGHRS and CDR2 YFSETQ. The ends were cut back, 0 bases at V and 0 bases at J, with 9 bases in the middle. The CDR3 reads CASSLDRATNYGYTF. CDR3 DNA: TGCGCCAGCAGCTTGGACAGGGCTACTAACTATGGCTACACCTTC. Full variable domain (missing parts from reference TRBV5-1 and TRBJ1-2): KAGVTQTPRYLIKTRGQQVTLSCSPISGHRSVSWYQQTPGQGLQFLFEYFSETQRNKGNFPGRFSGRQFSNSRSEMNVSTLELGDSALYLCASSLDRATNYGYTFGSGTRLTVV.

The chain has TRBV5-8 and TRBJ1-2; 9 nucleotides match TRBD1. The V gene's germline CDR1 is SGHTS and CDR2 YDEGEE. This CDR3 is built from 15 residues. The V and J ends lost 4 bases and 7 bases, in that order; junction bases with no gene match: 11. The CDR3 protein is CASSRDFGTGLGYTF. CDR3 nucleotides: TGTGCCAGCAGCCGAGACTTCGGGACAGGGCTTGGCTACACCTTC.

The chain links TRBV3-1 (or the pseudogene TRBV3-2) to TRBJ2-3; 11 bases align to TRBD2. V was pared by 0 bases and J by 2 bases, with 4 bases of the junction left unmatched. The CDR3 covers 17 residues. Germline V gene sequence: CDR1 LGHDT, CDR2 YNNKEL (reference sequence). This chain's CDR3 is CASSQEASGRPTDTQYF. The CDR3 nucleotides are TGTGCCAGCAGCCAAGAAGCTAGCGGGAGGCCCACAGATACGCAGTATTTT.